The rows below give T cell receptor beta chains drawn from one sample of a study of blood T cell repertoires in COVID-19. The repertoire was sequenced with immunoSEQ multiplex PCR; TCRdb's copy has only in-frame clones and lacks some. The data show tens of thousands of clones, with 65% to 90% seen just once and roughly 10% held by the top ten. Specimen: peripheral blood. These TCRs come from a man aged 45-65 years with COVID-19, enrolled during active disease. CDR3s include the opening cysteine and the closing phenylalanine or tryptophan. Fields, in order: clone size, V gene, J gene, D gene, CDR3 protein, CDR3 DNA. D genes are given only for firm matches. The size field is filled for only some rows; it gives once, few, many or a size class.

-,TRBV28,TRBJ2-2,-,CASSSSTGTGELFF,TGTGCCAGCAGTTCCAGTACAGGGACCGGGGAGCTGTTTTTT
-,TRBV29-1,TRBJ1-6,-,CSVEETANSPLHF,TGCAGCGTTGAAGAGACAGCAAATTCACCCCTCCACTTT
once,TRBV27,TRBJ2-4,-,CASSLGGGRSQNIQYF,TGTGCCAGCAGTTTAGGGGGCGGGAGATCCCAAAACATTCAGTACTTC
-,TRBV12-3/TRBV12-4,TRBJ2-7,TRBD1,CASRATGGHEQYF,TGTGCCAGCAGGGCGACAGGGGGCCACGAGCAGTACTTC
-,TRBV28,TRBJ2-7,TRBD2,CASSPQGAGAAEQYF,TGTGCCAGCAGTCCGCAAGGAGCGGGAGCAGCCGAGCAGTACTTC
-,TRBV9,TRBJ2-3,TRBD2,CASSVGLAGGNLFSTDTQYF,TGTGCCAGCAGCGTAGGGTTGGCGGGAGGAAACCTTTTTAGCACAGATACGCAGTATTTT
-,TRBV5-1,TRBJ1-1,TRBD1,CASSLAQGAVTEAFF,TGCGCCAGCAGCTTGGCGCAGGGGGCTGTCACTGAAGCTTTCTTT
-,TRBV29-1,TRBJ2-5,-,CSVSTGGGTQYF,TGCAGCGTTTCGACAGGCGGTGGGACCCAGTACTTC
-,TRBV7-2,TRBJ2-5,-,CASSLERQETQYF,TGTGCCAGCAGCTTAGAACGGCAAGAGACCCAGTACTTC
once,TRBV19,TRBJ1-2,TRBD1,CASSPGQGGYGYTF,TGTGCCAGTAGCCCGGGACAGGGAGGCTATGGCTACACCTTC
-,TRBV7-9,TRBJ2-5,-,CASSRSPGTLTLQETQYF,TGTGCCAGCAGCAGATCCCCGGGGACTCTCACTCTCCAAGAGACCCAGTACTTC
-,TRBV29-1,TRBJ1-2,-,CSVNYGYTF,TGCAGCGTCAATTATGGCTACACCTTC
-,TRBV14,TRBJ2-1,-,CASSQRRSSYNEQFF,TGTGCCAGCAGCCAAAGAAGGAGCTCCTACAATGAGCAGTTCTTC
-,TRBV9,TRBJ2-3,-,CASSVRGRADDTQYF,TGTGCCAGCAGCGTAAGGGGGAGGGCCGATGATACGCAGTATTTT
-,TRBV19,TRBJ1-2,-,CASSTPTGGYTF,TGTGCCAGTAGTACCCCTACGGGAGGCTACACCTTC
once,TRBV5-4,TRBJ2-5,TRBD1,CASSQGQGAETQYF,TGTGCCAGCAGCCAGGGACAGGGTGCGGAGACCCAGTACTTC
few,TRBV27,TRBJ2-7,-,CASSLTDTTYEQYF,TGTGCCAGCAGTTTGACGGACACAACCTACGAGCAGTACTTC
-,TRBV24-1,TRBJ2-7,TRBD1,CATSDRRDSYEQYF,TGTGCCACCAGTGACCGCCGGGACAGCTACGAGCAGTACTTC
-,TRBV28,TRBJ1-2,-,CASSLQGLANYGYTF,TGTGCCAGCAGTCTCCAGGGGTTAGCTAACTATGGCTACACCTTC
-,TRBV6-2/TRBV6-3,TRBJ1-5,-,CASSSPGVQPQHF,TGTGCCAGCAGTTCCCCAGGGGTTCAGCCCCAGCATTTT
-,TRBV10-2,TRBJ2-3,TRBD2,CASSPLGGGWADTQYF,TGCGCCAGCAGTCCTCTTGGGGGAGGGTGGGCAGATACGCAGTATTTT
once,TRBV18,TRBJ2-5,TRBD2,CASSPEASGMETQYF,TGTGCCAGCTCACCAGAGGCTAGCGGTATGGAGACCCAGTACTTC
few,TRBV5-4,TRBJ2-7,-,CASSLEGPRGEQYF,TGTGCCAGCAGCTTGGAGGGCCCCCGGGGCGAGCAGTACTTC
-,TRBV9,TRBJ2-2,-,CATSGVSNTGELFF,TGTGCCACCTCAGGGGTTTCGAACACCGGGGAGCTGTTTTTT
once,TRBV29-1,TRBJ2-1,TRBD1,CSVAIPQGDRTRQFF,TGCAGCGTTGCCATCCCCCAGGGGGATCGGACTCGGCAGTTCTTC
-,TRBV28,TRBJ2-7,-,CASNGGLYEQYF,TGTGCCAGCAACGGGGGATTATACGAGCAGTACTTC
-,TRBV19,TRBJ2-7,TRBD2,CASSIGEGLYEQYF,TGTGCCAGTAGTATAGGGGAGGGTCTTTACGAGCAGTACTTC
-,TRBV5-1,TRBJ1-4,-,CASRRGQLNEKLFF,TGCGCCAGCAGGCGTGGACAGCTAAATGAAAAACTGTTTTTT
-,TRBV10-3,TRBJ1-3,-,CAISDSLRGDTGNTIYF,TGTGCCATCAGTGATAGTTTGCGGGGGGACACTGGAAACACCATATATTTT
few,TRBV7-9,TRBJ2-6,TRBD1,CASSPILGQGTSGANVLTF,TGTGCCAGCAGCCCGATCCTAGGACAGGGAACTTCTGGGGCCAACGTCCTGACTTTC
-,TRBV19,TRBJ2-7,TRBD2,CASSIGTGLAGASYEQYF,TGTGCCAGTAGTATTGGGACAGGACTAGCGGGAGCATCCTACGAGCAGTACTTC
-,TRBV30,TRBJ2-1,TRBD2,CAWAGGPLDEQFF,TGTGCCTGGGCGGGAGGGCCTTTAGATGAGCAGTTCTTC
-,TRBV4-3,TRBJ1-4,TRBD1,CASSQEVDRGRNEKLFF,TGCGCCAGCAGCCAAGAAGTGGACAGGGGTCGTAATGAAAAACTGTTTTTT
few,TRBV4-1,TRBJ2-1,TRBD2,CASSALAGGWDEQFF,TGCGCCAGCAGCGCCCTAGCGGGAGGATGGGATGAGCAGTTCTTC
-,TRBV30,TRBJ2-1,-,CAWRRGRYNEQFF,TGTGCCTGGAGAAGGGGGAGATACAATGAGCAGTTCTTC
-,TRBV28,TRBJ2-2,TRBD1,CASNPTGVGRNTGELFF,TGTGCCAGCAATCCAACAGGGGTAGGGCGGAACACCGGGGAGCTGTTTTTT
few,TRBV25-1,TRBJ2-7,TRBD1,CASSSRDSSYEQYF,TGTGCCAGCAGCTCCCGGGACAGCTCCTACGAGCAGTACTTC
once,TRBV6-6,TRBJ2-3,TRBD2,CASTLTGTTDTDTQYF,TGTGCCAGCACCCTAACCGGGACTACCGACACAGATACGCAGTATTTT
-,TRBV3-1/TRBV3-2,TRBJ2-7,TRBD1,CAIGGLHEQYF,TGTGCCATAGGGGGCCTTCACGAGCAGTACTTC
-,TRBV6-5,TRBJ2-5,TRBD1,CASSGQGEGGTQYF,TGTGCCAGCAGCGGACAGGGGGAGGGAGGGACCCAGTACTTC
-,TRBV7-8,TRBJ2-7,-,CASSPRGSRPTYEQYF,TGTGCCAGCAGCCCCCGGGGGTCAAGACCAACCTATGAGCAGTACTTC
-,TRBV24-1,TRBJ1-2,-,CATSGTGQSYGYTF,TGTGCCACCAGTGGTACCGGACAGAGCTATGGCTACACCTTC
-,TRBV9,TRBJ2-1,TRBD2,CASSVDVGASGRGEQFF,TGTGCCAGCAGCGTAGACGTCGGGGCTAGCGGGAGGGGTGAGCAGTTCTTC
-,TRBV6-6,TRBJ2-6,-,CASSHSMPDSGANVLTF,TGTGCCAGCAGTCATAGCATGCCCGACTCTGGGGCCAACGTCCTGACTTTC
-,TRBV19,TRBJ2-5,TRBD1,CASRELRTGGVQETQYF,TGTGCCAGTAGAGAACTTCGGACAGGGGGCGTACAAGAGACCCAGTACTTC
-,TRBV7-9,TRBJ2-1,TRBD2,CASSLSSGSSEQFF,TGTGCCAGCAGCTTATCCAGCGGGAGCAGTGAGCAGTTCTTC